Listed below are T cell receptor beta chains from one sample, sequenced in a study of blood T cell repertoires in COVID-19. TCRdb keeps only in-frame clones here, not all; method: immunoSEQ multiplex PCR. The sample has fewer than 350,000 clones, more than 75% seen once. The sequencing input was PBMCs or T cells enriched from blood (not recorded which). Receptors were obtained from a woman aged 40 to 55 with acute COVID-19. Each CDR3 is given with its conserved first and last residue. Fields, in order: clone size, D gene, V gene, CDR3 length, J gene, CDR3 DNA, CDR3 protein. A D gene is named only where the DNA matches it firmly. A clone size is listed for some rows: how often the clone was seen (once, few, many), or a class if it is expanded.

-	-	TRBV5-6	17	TRBJ1-1	TGTGCCAGCAGCTTGGGGGCCGGGAGGCTACCAGGGGCTGAAGCTTTCTTT	CASSLGAGRLPGAEAFF
once	-	TRBV18	14	TRBJ2-5	TGTGCCAGCTCACACACGGACAGTTCGGAGACCCAGTACTTC	CASSHTDSSETQYF
-	-	TRBV5-1	14	TRBJ1-4	TGCGCCAGCAGCTTGGAGGGAGCTAATGAAAAACTGTTTTTT	CASSLEGANEKLFF
-	TRBD1	TRBV5-6	15	TRBJ1-3	TGTGCCAGCAGCAGGGGGACAGGGGGCGGAAACACCATATATTTT	CASSRGTGGGNTIYF
-	TRBD2	TRBV29-1	13	TRBJ2-5	TGCAGCGCGGCCCGGGGGGTGGGAGAGACCCAGTACTTC	CSAARGVGETQYF
-	TRBD2	TRBV28	16	TRBJ2-2	TGTGCCAGCAGTTTACCAACTCCCGGGAGGACCGGGGAGCTGTTTTTT	CASSLPTPGRTGELFF
-	-	TRBV14	14	TRBJ1-6	TGTGCCAGCAGCCGCCCGGGGGGCAGTTCACCCCTCCACTTT	CASSRPGGSSPLHF
once	TRBD1	TRBV7-9	15	TRBJ2-1	TGTGCCAGCAGCCATGGGACAGGGAGCCACAATGAGCAGTTCTTC	CASSHGTGSHNEQFF
-	TRBD1	TRBV28	14	TRBJ1-1	TGTGCCATCACACAGGGGGCAGGGAACACTGAAGCTTTCTTT	CAITQGAGNTEAFF
-	TRBD1	TRBV5-1	16	TRBJ1-2	TGCGCCAGCAGCTTGGGGTTGACAGGGGGCGCGGAGGGCTACACCTTC	CASSLGLTGGAEGYTF
-	TRBD1	TRBV7-9	14	TRBJ2-1	TGTGCCAGCAGCAACCGGGACAGTTACAATGAGCAGTTCTTC	CASSNRDSYNEQFF
-	-	TRBV3-1/TRBV3-2	17	TRBJ2-3	TGTGCCAGCAGCCAACCCGGGGTCGGGCGAAGCACAGATACGCAGTATTTT	CASSQPGVGRSTDTQYF
-	TRBD2	TRBV15	14	TRBJ2-5	TGTGCCACCAGCAGAGACCGGGGAGGGGAGACCCAGTACTTC	CATSRDRGGETQYF
-	TRBD1	TRBV6-5	14	TRBJ1-2	TGTGCCAGCAGTAAGGGACAGGGCTTCTATGGCTACACCTTC	CASSKGQGFYGYTF
-	TRBD2	TRBV18	16	TRBJ2-1	TGTGCCAGCTCACCCCCGGGACTAGCGGGAATCTATGAGCAGTTCTTC	CASSPPGLAGIYEQFF
-	TRBD1	TRBV6-4	15	TRBJ2-3	TGTGCCAGCAGTGACGGGACAGGGGGCACAGATACGCAGTATTTT	CASSDGTGGTDTQYF
-	TRBD1	TRBV4-1	15	TRBJ2-1	TGCGCCAGCAGCTCTGGACAGGGGCCTCGGTATGAGCAGTTCTTC	CASSSGQGPRYEQFF
-	TRBD2	TRBV6-5	14	TRBJ2-1	TGTGCCAGCATGGGGGGGAGCTCCTACAATGAGCAGTTCTTC	CASMGGSSYNEQFF
-	-	TRBV28	14	TRBJ1-5	TGTGCCAGCAGTGCGCCGAACCGCAATCAGCCCCAGCATTTT	CASSAPNRNQPQHF
-	-	TRBV2	15	TRBJ1-2	TGTGCCAGCAGTGAAGCGCTTGGGGGCCTCTATGGCTACACCTTC	CASSEALGGLYGYTF
once	-	TRBV11-2	15	TRBJ2-5	TGTGCCAGCAGCCTGGGACTGGGGGTTTCGGAGACCCAGTACTTC	CASSLGLGVSETQYF
once	TRBD1	TRBV4-1	15	TRBJ2-2	TGCGCCAGCAGCCACAGACAGGGGGATCCCGGGGAGCTGTTTTTT	CASSHRQGDPGELFF
-	-	TRBV7-9	13	TRBJ1-5	TGTGCCAGCAGCGCCAATGGGAGGGAGCCCCAGCATTTT	CASSANGREPQHF
once	-	TRBV6-2/TRBV6-3	13	TRBJ1-1	TGTGCCAGCAGTTATCAGGTGAACACTGAAGCTTTCTTT	CASSYQVNTEAFF
-	-	TRBV14	16	TRBJ2-1	TGTGCCAGCAGCCCTGCGGGAAGGCGCCCTTCTGGTGAGCAGTTCTTC	CASSPAGRRPSGEQFF
-	TRBD1	TRBV7-8	15	TRBJ1-5	TGTGCCAGCAGCCTTAGACAGGGGTGGGGTCAGCCCCAGCATTTT	CASSLRQGWGQPQHF
-	-	TRBV19	14	TRBJ2-1	TGTGCCAGCCACGGGAGAGAGCCCTACAATGAGCAGTTCTTC	CASHGREPYNEQFF
-	TRBD1	TRBV28	16	TRBJ1-1	TGTGCCAGCAGTCCCGGTGACAGGGTTGTCCTGACTGAAGCTTTCTTT	CASSPGDRVVLTEAFF
once	-	TRBV2	16	TRBJ2-1	TGTGCCAGCAGTAACACACTAGGAGGCCCTTACAATGAGCAGTTCTTC	CASSNTLGGPYNEQFF
-	TRBD1	TRBV28	14	TRBJ1-2	TGTGCCAGCAGTCCACCGGGACAGGGGGCGGGCTACACCTTC	CASSPPGQGAGYTF
few	-	TRBV7-9	16	TRBJ1-3	TGTGCCAGCAGCTCGACAGGCTCGGTCTCTGGAAACACCATATATTTT	CASSSTGSVSGNTIYF
-	TRBD1	TRBV28	15	TRBJ1-2	TGTGCCAGCAGTTTACGGACAGGTCGAACGAATGGCTACACCTTC	CASSLRTGRTNGYTF